A single T cell receptor (beta chain) is shown here with its context. This clone has only a few counts. Which antigen it targets is not known. No per-base quality is available; no much larger clone lies one base away. This sample was included in a study of T cell responses to AZD1222 COVID-19 vaccine (dated by TCRdb to 2020 to 2023). Regarding the study in general: Because spike-specific TCR depth and breadth did not differ between the two schedules, AZD1222 recipients who got a second dose at roughly 4 weeks were pooled with those who got a second dose at roughly 12 weeks. Trial participants were enrolled by age into 18-55, 56-69 and 70-plus year subgroups, with 148, 28 and 57 TCR-sequenced participants respectively. A total of around 240 trial participants underwent TCR sequencing, of whom some 200 had received two doses of AZD1222 and around 25 had received two doses of the MenACWY control vaccine. The paper's findings and limits, for the study overall: In the small 56-69-year group, the increase in depth fell short of significance, most likely because of low power. Reportedly, almost half of the unique spike-specific TCRs recognized epitopes lying outside the regions that are mutated in the B.1.351 and B.1.1.7 variants. Because no day 14 peak-response samples were available, repertoires were characterized only after the peak T cell response. The whole spike protein was spanned by vaccine-associated CD4 TCRs, and dominant responses were seen in regions 160-218 and 743-854. Most participants were white British and females outnumbered males, and the authors suggested that clonal diversity may have been underestimated. Conclusions about previously exposed vaccinees are limited, since just five to seven AZD1222 recipients were seropositive for SARS-CoV-2 at baseline. After two AZD1222 doses, both the breadth and the depth of spike-specific TCRs were significantly higher than at day 0 and than in MenACWY recipients.

Counted from cysteine to phenylalanine, this CDR3 has 16 amino acids. The CDR3 DNA has 48 bases and is translated from base 1. CDR1 and CDR2 are read off the germline V gene (reference sequence) as LNHDA and SQIVND. Trimming takes 3 bases off V and 3 bases off J; junction bases not matched to a gene: 8. The intended sense of this specimen's time point label: baseline before first vaccination. Vaccinee samples were obtained from the UK trials COV001 and COV002, which included a single-blind randomized controlled phase 2/3 trial of AZD1222 (ChAdOx1 nCoV-19) in healthy adults. For TCRbeta chain sequencing, PBMC samples from trial participants were taken at day 0 and at day 28 after the second dose. The CDR3 regions of human TCRbeta chains were subjected to immunosequencing. The authors' analysis ran thus. TCRs in the repertoires were matched against a reference library of SARS-CoV-2-specific TCRs that had been generated with the MIRA antigen-specificity platform. Breadth was defined as the fraction of unique TCRs that were SARS-CoV-2-associated. Depth was defined as the fraction of total T cells that were SARS-CoV-2-associated. Using the MIRA data, each spike-specific TCR was mapped to the spike region that the TCR reacts to and placed in a CD4 or CD8 class. Log10-transformed breadth and depth values were compared by one-way ANOVA with Sidak's multiple comparisons tests. Held by TCRdb, this immuneACCESS table contains in-frame sequences only and omits some clones. Under half of the omission traces to an unresolved V gene where checked; the cause of the rest is unknown. V, J and clone size reflect that table, while D and trimming were determined from the DNA. The sample table records approximately 190,000 clones; roughly 88% of these occur just once. Nearly 1% of the sample is held by the ten biggest clonotypes.

This sample comprised peripheral blood, obtained on day 0 of AZD1222 vaccination. This TCR was recovered from an adult in good health. The chain is made from TRBV19 and TRBJ1-5, with 7 bases matching TRBD1. The CDR3 is CASSIEDRRPNQPQHF. The nucleotide sequence is given as TGTGCCAGTAGTATTGAGGACAGGAGACCCAATCAGCCCCAGCATTTT.